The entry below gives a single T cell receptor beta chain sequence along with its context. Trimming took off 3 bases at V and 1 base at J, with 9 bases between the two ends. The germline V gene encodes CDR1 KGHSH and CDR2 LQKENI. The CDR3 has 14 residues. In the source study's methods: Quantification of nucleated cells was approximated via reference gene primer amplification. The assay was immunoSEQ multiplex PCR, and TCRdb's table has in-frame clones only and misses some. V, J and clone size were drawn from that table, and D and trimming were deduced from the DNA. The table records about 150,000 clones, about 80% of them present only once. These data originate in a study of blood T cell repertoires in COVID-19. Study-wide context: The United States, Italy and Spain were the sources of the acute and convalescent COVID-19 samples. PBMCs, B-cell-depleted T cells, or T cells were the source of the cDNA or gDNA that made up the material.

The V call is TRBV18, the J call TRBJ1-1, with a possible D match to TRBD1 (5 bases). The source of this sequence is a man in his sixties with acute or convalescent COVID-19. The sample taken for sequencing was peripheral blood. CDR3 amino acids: CASSPAQGNTEAFF. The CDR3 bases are TGTGCCAGCTCACCGGCCCAGGGGAACACTGAAGCTTTCTTT. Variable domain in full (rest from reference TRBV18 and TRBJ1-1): NAGVMQNPRHLVRRRGQEARLRCSPMKGHSHVYWYRQLPEEGLKFMVYLQKENIIDESGMPKERFSAEFPKEGPSILRIQQVVRGDSAAYFCASSPAQGNTEAFFGQGTRLTVV.